The present TCR beta chain was sequenced within a study of siplizumab effects on memory and regulatory T cells. Produced via immunoSEQ multiplex PCR; TCRdb's table is partial and in-frame only. The sample lists some 100,000 clones; over 85% were seen once. This CDR3 is built from 14 residues. Germline V gene sequence: CDR1 LNHNV, CDR2 YYDKDF (reference sequence). Trimming stripped 1 base from V and 3 bases from J, with 9 bases between. Source material: CD8+ T cells sorted from blood. This TCR derives from a human donor in good health. V gene TRBV15 combines with J gene TRBJ1-1; maybe TRBD1 (5 bases). CDR3 loop: CATSRGGGDTEAFF. The CDR3 DNA reads as TGTGCCACCAGCAGAGGCGGGGGAGACACTGAAGCTTTCTTT.